This T cell receptor beta chain came from a study of beta chain features in type 1 diabetes. Findings and caveats of the study: It was not settled here whether HLA type affects TCRB rearrangement.

TCRB transcripts that were expressed got sequenced, as all of the isolated RNA had been reverse transcribed. Here immunoSEQ multiplex PCR was the method, and the copy in TCRdb shows in-frame clones only, minus some. The table has 130,000 to 150,000 clones, under 60% seen once. Germline V gives CDR1 SGHTA, CDR2 FQGNSA. The ends lost 8 bases at V and 2 bases at J; junction bases unmatched: 7. The CDR3 consists of 14 residues. This clone was seen a handful of times. Its cognate antigen is unknown. The sample was Tregs from blood. The chain joins TRBV7-2 to TRBJ1-1; 8 nucleotides line up with TRBD1. This receptor was taken from a man between 18 and 29 years old in good health. The DNA for the CDR3 is TGTGCCAGCGCGACAGGGGTAGTCAACACTGAAGCTTTCTTT. It yields the protein CASATGVVNTEAFF. Looking up the rest from reference TRBV7-2 and TRBJ1-1 gives the full variable domain: GAGVSQSPSNKVTEKGKDVELRCDPISGHTALYWYRQSLGQGLEFLIYFQGNSAPDKSGLPSDRFSAERTGGSVSTLTIQRTQQEDSAVYLCASATGVVNTEAFFGQGTRLTVV.